This TCR beta chain was sequenced in a study of graft-versus-host responses after intestinal transplantation. Method: immunoSEQ multiplex PCR; TCRdb's copy keeps in-frame clones and lacks some. The sample contains 80,000 to 100,000 clones, approximately 91% of which appear only once. V lost 2 bases, J lost 4 bases, and 7 bases stayed unmatched. Germline CDR1 SGHDT, CDR2 YYEEEE. CDR3 length equals 16 residues. Study observations and caveats: Graft-versus-host to host-versus-graft clonal ratios in allografts were high in patients with graft-donor T cell macrochimerism. The recipient marrow held GvH clones, and some of them showed up first in ileum or blood.

Of note for this clone: Its antigen remains unknown.

The TCR was taken from a human donor who received an intestinal transplant. The gene calls are TRBV5-6 and TRBJ1-1; 11 nucleotides line up with TRBD1. The sequences come from unstimulated CD4+ T cells sorted from spleen or lymph node cells, collected before intestinal transplant. DNA for the CDR3: TGTGCCAGCAGCTTCCGGACAGGGGGCGGGAGCACTGAAGCTTTCTTT. Translated: CASSFRTGGGSTEAFF.